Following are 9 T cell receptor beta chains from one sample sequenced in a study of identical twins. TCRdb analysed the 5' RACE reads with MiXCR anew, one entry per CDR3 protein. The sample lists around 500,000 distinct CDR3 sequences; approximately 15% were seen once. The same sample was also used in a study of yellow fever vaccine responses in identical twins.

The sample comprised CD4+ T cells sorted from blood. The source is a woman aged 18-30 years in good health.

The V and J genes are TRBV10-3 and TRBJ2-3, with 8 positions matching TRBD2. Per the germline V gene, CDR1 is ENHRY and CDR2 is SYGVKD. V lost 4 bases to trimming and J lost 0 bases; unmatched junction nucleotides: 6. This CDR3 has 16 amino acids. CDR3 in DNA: TGTGCCATCAGTGGCCTTAGCGGGGCCAGCACAGATACGCAGTATTTT. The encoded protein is CAISGLSGASTDTQYF.

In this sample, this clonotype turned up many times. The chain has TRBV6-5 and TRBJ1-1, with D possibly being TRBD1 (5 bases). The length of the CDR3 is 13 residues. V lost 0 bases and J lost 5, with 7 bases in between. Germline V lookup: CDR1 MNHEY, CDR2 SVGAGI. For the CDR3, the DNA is TGTGCCAGCAGTTACTCGAGGGGAACTGAAGCTTTCTTT. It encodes CASSYSRGTEAFF.

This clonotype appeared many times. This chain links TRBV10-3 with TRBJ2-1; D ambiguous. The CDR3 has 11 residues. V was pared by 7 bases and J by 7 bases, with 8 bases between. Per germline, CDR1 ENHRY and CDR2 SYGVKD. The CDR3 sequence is CAIKAVNEQFF. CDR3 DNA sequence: TGTGCCATCAAGGCCGTGAATGAGCAGTTCTTC.

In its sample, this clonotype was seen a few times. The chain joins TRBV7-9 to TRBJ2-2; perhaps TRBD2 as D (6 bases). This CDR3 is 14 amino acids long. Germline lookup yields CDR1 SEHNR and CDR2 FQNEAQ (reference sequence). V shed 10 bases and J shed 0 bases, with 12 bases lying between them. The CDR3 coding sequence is TGTGCCACTTCGACTAGTGCGAACACCGGGGAGCTGTTTTTT. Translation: CATSTSANTGELFF.

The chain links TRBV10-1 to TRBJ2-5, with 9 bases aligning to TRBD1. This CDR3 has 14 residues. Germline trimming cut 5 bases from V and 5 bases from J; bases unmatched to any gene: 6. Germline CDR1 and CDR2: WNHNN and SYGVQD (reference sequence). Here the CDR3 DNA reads TGCGCCAGCAGTATGACAGGGGGTACGGAGACCCAGTACTTC. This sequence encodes CASSMTGGTETQYF.

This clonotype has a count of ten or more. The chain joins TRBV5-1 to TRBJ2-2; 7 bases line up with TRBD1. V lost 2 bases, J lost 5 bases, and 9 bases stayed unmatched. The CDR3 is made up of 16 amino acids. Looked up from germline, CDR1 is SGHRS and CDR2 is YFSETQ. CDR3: CASSFRQGGLTGELFF. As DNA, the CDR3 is TGCGCCAGCAGCTTCCGACAGGGCGGTTTAACCGGGGAGCTGTTTTTT.

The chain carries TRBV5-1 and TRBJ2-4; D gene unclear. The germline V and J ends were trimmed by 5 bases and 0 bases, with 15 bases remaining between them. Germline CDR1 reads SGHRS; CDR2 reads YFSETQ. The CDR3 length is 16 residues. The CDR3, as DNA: TGCGCCAGCAGTCCCGGTAGGGAAGTAGCCAAAAACATTCAGTACTTC. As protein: CASSPGREVAKNIQYF.

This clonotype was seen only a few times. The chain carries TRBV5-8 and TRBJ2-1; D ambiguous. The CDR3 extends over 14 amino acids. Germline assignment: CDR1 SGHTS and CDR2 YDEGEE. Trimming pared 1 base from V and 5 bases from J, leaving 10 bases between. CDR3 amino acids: CASSLLGNHNEQFF. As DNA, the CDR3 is TGTGCCAGCAGCTTGTTGGGTAACCACAATGAGCAGTTCTTC.

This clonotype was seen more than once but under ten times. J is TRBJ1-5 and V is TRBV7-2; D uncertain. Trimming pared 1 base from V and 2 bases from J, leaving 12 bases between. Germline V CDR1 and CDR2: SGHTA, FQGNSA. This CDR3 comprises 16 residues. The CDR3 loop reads CASSLGSPGGNQPQHF. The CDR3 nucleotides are TGTGCCAGCAGCTTAGGGAGTCCCGGGGGCAATCAGCCCCAGCATTTT.